Listed below are T cell receptor beta chains from one sample, sequenced in a study of blood T cells in healthy people across ages. TCRdb reanalysed the 5' RACE reads using MiXCR and keeps one entry per CDR3 protein. The data contain some 1,500,000 distinct CDR3 sequences, 42% of them singletons. What was sequenced was blood. The receptors were gathered from a woman aged 18 to 35 in good health. The CDR3 runs from the conserved cysteine through the conserved F or W. Clone size appears in some rows only: once, few, many, or a class for an expanded clone.

clone_size j_call v_call cdr3_aa
. TRBJ2-7 TRBV20-1 CSARAPTGSSSYEQYF
. TRBJ1-5 TRBV6-6 CASSYVQFGQPQHF
. TRBJ2-5 TRBV5-1 CASSVETPETQYF
. TRBJ2-3 TRBV20-1 CSARNPIRLTDMQYF
few TRBJ2-3 TRBV20-1 CSAGRGADTDTQYF
. TRBJ1-2 TRBV20-1 CSARPGASYGYTF
. TRBJ1-2 TRBV9 CASSASPSYGYTF
. TRBJ1-4 TRBV7-2 CASSPDGRNEKLFF
. TRBJ1-1 TRBV20-1 CSATPRGGNTEAFF
. TRBJ2-7 TRBV7-2 CASSTQTGNSYEQYF
once TRBJ1-4 TRBV27 CASKDPGQTNEKLFF
. TRBJ2-1 TRBV6-5 CASSYSGGQIYEQFF
few TRBJ2-5 TRBV7-2 CASSLRSGEETQYF
. TRBJ2-7 TRBV4-3 CASSQDAGGISYEQYF
. TRBJ2-4 TRBV15 CATSRDRRGGTNIQYF
. TRBJ2-1 TRBV6-2/TRBV6-3 CASSRPPDEQFF
few TRBJ2-7 TRBV29-1 CSVEDWDRGSYEQYF
. TRBJ2-7 TRBV25-1 CASSESGGEQYF
few TRBJ2-2 TRBV24-1 CATSDLGGTNTGELFF
. TRBJ2-1 TRBV20-1 CSARDHSVRGSSYNEQFF
. TRBJ2-3 TRBV7-6 CASSFRLAGAGTDTQYF
. TRBJ1-1 TRBV6-5 CASSGGVHTEAFF
few TRBJ1-1 TRBV20-1 CSARKTGRRDTEAFF
. TRBJ2-6 TRBV5-1 CASSLDGDSGANVLTF
. TRBJ1-1 TRBV12-3/TRBV12-4 CAGSLALRGPNTEAFF
. TRBJ2-3 TRBV6-2/TRBV6-3 CASSYSLAGKHIDTQYF
few TRBJ1-5 TRBV10-3 CAISTGTLDNQPQHF
few TRBJ2-5 TRBV9 CASSVAGSPTQYF
few TRBJ1-2 TRBV2 CASSENLSLRAGGYGYTF
. TRBJ1-1 TRBV10-3 CAISESERTIAEAFF
few TRBJ1-2 TRBV29-1 CSAGTLVDGYTF
. TRBJ2-7 TRBV29-1 CSVEDPRTYEQYF
few TRBJ2-1 TRBV12-3/TRBV12-4 CASSLGRGEYNEQFF
. TRBJ2-3 TRBV2 CASRAPIAVTQYF
few TRBJ1-2 TRBV6-5 CASSDGGIYGYTF
. TRBJ2-7 TRBV6-5 CASSIGQTYERYF
. TRBJ2-5 TRBV20-1 CSASSRGLGEQYF
. TRBJ2-7 TRBV27 CASSLGALQSTYEQYF